What follows are 32 T cell receptor beta chains derived from one specimen sequenced in a study of blood T cell repertoires in COVID-19. Data came from immunoSEQ multiplex PCR; TCRdb stores just in-frame clones and leaves some out. The data contain 150,000 to 200,000 clones, about 84% of them singletons. Sequenced: peripheral blood. Every receptor here comes from a woman aged 25 to 45 with acute or convalescent COVID-19.

The rearrangement uses TRBV4-3 and TRBJ1-3, with D maybe TRBD1 (6 bases). Germline V gives CDR1 LGHNA, CDR2 YSLEER. This CDR3 is 16 amino acids long. V was pared by 0 bases and J by 3 bases, with 12 bases between. CDR3 residues: CASSQDEGTFGNTIYF. For the CDR3, the DNA is TGCGCCAGCAGCCAAGATGAGGGGACATTTGGAAACACCATATATTTT.

Comment on this clone: At one end, the junction sequence differs from germline, possibly due to a read error. The chain uses TRBV7-7 and TRBJ2-7, with 10 bases identical to TRBD1. The CDR3 sequence is 14 residues long. Germline CDR1 and CDR2: SSHAT and FNYEAQ (reference sequence). The DNA for the CDR3 is TGTGCTAGCAGCCCGACAGGGGGCCTGGACGAGCAGTACTTC. Its translation: CASSPTGGLDEQYF. Based on the CDR3 plus reference TRBV7-7 and TRBJ2-7, the full variable domain is GAGVSQSPRYKVTKRGQDVTLRCDPISSHATLYWYQQALGQGPEFLTYFNYEAQPDKSGLPSDRFSAERPEGSISTLTIQRTEQRDSAMYRCASSPTGGLDEQYFGPGTRLTVT.

The chain joins TRBV2 to TRBJ1-2; perhaps TRBD1 as D (5 bases). In germline, CDR1 is SNHLY, CDR2 FYNNEI. The CDR3 spans 13 residues. With 6 bases removed from V and 2 bases from J, the gap between germline ends came to 10 bases. Here the CDR3 reads CASSQDINYGYTF. The CDR3 DNA sequence: TGTGCCAGCAGCCAGGACATCAACTATGGCTACACCTTC. The whole variable domain, remainder taken from reference TRBV2 and TRBJ1-2, is EPEVTQTPSHQVTQMGQEVILRCVPISNHLYFYWYRQILGQKVEFLVSFYNNEISEKSEIFDDQFSVERPDGSNFTLKIRSTKLEDSAMYFCASSQDINYGYTFGSGTRLTVV.

There are a few counts of this clone. The chain employs TRBV18 and TRBJ2-7; D is possibly TRBD2 (6 bases). This CDR3 contains 14 residues. Per the germline V gene, CDR1 is KGHSH and CDR2 is LQKENI. Trimming removed 2 bases at V and 2 bases at J, with 10 bases between. The CDR3 sequence: CASSPIRRAYEQYF. DNA for the CDR3: TGTGCCAGCTCACCAATCAGGAGGGCCTACGAGCAGTACTTC. Based on the CDR3 plus reference TRBV18 and TRBJ2-7, the full variable domain is NAGVMQNPRHLVRRRGQEARLRCSPMKGHSHVYWYRQLPEEGLKFMVYLQKENIIDESGMPKERFSAEFPKEGPSILRIQQVVRGDSAAYFCASSPIRRAYEQYFGPGTRLTVT.

The chain is built from TRBV5-4 and TRBJ1-2, with 8 bases identical to TRBD1. Germline V gene data show CDR1 as SGHNT and CDR2 as YYREEE (reference sequence). The CDR3 contains 14 residues. V was clipped by 0 bases and J by 7 bases; unmatched bases: 5. As DNA, the CDR3 is TGTGCCAGCAGCTTGGTGGCAGGGGGCGGTGGCTACACCTTC. It specifies CASSLVAGGGGYTF.

The CDR3, as DNA: TGTGCCACCAGTGATGACAGGGACCCCAATAGCAATCAGCCCCAGCATTTT. Amino acid sequence: CATSDDRDPNSNQPQHF. V is TRBV24-1 and J is TRBJ1-5, with TRBD1 matching over 7 bases. The germline V gene encodes CDR1 KGHDR and CDR2 SFDVKD. J was trimmed by 0 bases and V by 3 bases; bases with no gene match: 7. This CDR3 spans 17 amino acids.

J is TRBJ1-5 and V is TRBV25-1; D unclear. The CDR3 runs to 15 residues. Per the germline V gene, CDR1 is MGHDK and CDR2 is SYGVNS. Trimming took 8 bases from V and 3 from J, leaving 17 bases between them. The DNA for the CDR3 is TGTGCCAGCTCCGAGAAGGAGAAGACCAATCAGCCCCAGCATTTT. Its protein is CASSEKEKTNQPQHF.

The chain is built from TRBV4-3 and TRBJ2-1; 8 bases are a match to TRBD2. The CDR3 consists of 16 residues. J was trimmed by 9 bases and V by 0 bases; bases with no gene match: 10. Germline V lookup: CDR1 LGHNA, CDR2 YSLEER. The CDR3 region has the DNA TGCGCCAGCAGCCAAGAGGTCGGGGGGGCCGGGGGTGAGCAGTTCTTC. Translated, it gives CASSQEVGGAGGEQFF.

This clone has a single count. The V call is TRBV3-1 (or the pseudogene TRBV3-2), the J call TRBJ1-2, with a possible D match to TRBD1 (5 bases). Trimming cost V 1 base and J 5 bases, with 11 bases left between them. The germline CDR1 and CDR2 sequences are LGHDT and YNNKEL (reference sequence). The CDR3 consists of 14 residues. CDR3 bases: TGTGCCAGCAGCCAAGCTTGGCCAGGGTATGGCTACACCTTC. Amino acid sequence: CASSQAWPGYGYTF.

The rearrangement links TRBV27 to TRBJ1-5; 7 bases align to TRBD1. The CDR3 is 15 residues long. Per germline, CDR1 MNHEY and CDR2 SMNVEV (reference sequence). J lost 4 bases, V lost 7 bases, and 10 bases had no gene match. The CDR3: CASKPQGTPNQPQHF. The CDR3 DNA follows: TGTGCCAGCAAACCACAGGGGACTCCAAATCAGCCCCAGCATTTT.

The rearrangement uses TRBV7-2 and TRBJ1-6; 9 nucleotides agree with TRBD1. Germline assignment: CDR1 SGHTA and CDR2 FQGNSA. The CDR3 length is 15 residues. The V segment lost 7 bases and the J segment 9 bases; nucleotides outside the gene matches: 10. CDR3 amino acids: CASIATGGYGSPLHF. The CDR3 DNA sequence: TGTGCCAGCATCGCGACAGGGGGGTATGGTTCACCCCTCCACTTT.

The chain joins TRBV19 to TRBJ1-2; D may be TRBD1 (6 bases). This CDR3 spans 15 amino acids. CDR1 and CDR2 (germline): LNHDA, SQIVND (reference sequence). The V end was cut by 5 bases, the J end by 4 bases, with 17 bases between. The chain's CDR3 is CASSAAGTSPYGYTF. Written as DNA, the CDR3 is TGTGCCAGTAGTGCCGCAGGGACAAGTCCCTATGGCTACACCTTC. The variable domain in full, completed from reference TRBV19 and TRBJ1-2, reads DGGITQSPKYLFRKEGQNVTLSCEQNLNHDAMYWYRQDPGQGLRLIYYSQIVNDFQKGDIAEGYSVSREKKESFPLTVTSAQKNPTAFYLCASSAAGTSPYGYTFGSGTRLTVV.

The J gene is TRBJ1-1, the V gene TRBV24-1, with a weak D call TRBD1 (5 bases). Trimming cost V 9 bases and J 2 bases, with 12 bases left between them. Germline CDR1 and CDR2: KGHDR and SFDVKD. This CDR3 has 13 amino acids. The DNA of the CDR3 is TGTGCCACCCGTGCAGGGATAAACACTGAAGCTTTCTTT. Translation: CATRAGINTEAFF.

CDR3 in amino acids: CAWGIGAPLYEQYF. CDR3 nucleotides: TGTGCCTGGGGGATAGGGGCCCCCCTCTACGAGCAGTACTTC. V usage is TRBV30 and J usage is TRBJ2-7; D possibly corresponds to TRBD1 (5 bases). The germline CDR1 and CDR2 sequences are GTSNPN and SVGIG (reference sequence). CDR3 size: 14 residues. V shed 5 bases and J shed 3 bases, with 17 bases lying between them.

This sequence joins TRBV7-9 and TRBJ1-2, with TRBD1 matching over 7 bases. V lost 1 base, J lost 7 bases, and 15 bases stayed unmatched. Germline V CDR1 and CDR2: SEHNR, FQNEAQ (reference sequence). The CDR3 spans 17 residues. The CDR3 loop reads CASSLVDRVEDYGGYTF. CDR3 sequence (DNA): TGTGCCAGCAGCTTAGTCGACAGGGTGGAGGACTATGGTGGCTACACCTTC.

The chain employs TRBV18 and TRBJ2-5; 7 bases are shared with TRBD1. Trimming cost V 4 bases and J 1 base; bases outside gene matches: 0. This CDR3 is 13 amino acids long. The germline CDR1 and CDR2 sequences are KGHSH and LQKENI. CDR3 sequence: CASSRDSQETQYF. For the CDR3, the DNA is TGTGCCAGCTCACGGGACAGCCAAGAGACCCAGTACTTC.

The V gene is TRBV10-3, the J gene TRBJ1-3, with TRBD1 matching over 7 bases. The CDR3 loop spans 17 amino acids. After removal of 7 bases from V and 0 bases from J, the junction contained 12 bases not matched to a gene. Germline loops: CDR1 ENHRY, CDR2 SYGVKD. The CDR3 reads CAINYMGQKISGNTIYF. The CDR3 coding sequence is TGTGCCATCAACTATATGGGACAGAAAATCTCTGGAAACACCATATATTTT.

The chain carries TRBV10-3 and TRBJ2-5; possibly TRBD1 for D (6 bases). V dropped 10 bases and J dropped 2 bases, with 20 bases sitting between them. From germline, CDR1 is ENHRY and CDR2 SYGVKD. This CDR3 has 15 amino acids. This CDR3 reads CATRDYTGLQETQYF. The CDR3 bases are TGTGCCACCCGGGATTATACAGGGTTGCAAGAGACCCAGTACTTC.

The chain recombines TRBV6-5 with TRBJ2-3; D unclear. V shed 5 bases and J shed 4 bases, with 7 bases lying between them. Germline V lookup: CDR1 MNHEY, CDR2 SVGAGI. This CDR3 is built from 12 residues. The CDR3 sequence: CASSRVADTQYF. The CDR3 DNA reads as TGTGCCAGCAGTCGGGTCGCAGATACGCAGTATTTT.

This sequence joins TRBV30 and TRBJ2-1; 8 bases fit TRBD2. CDR1 is GTSNPN and CDR2 is SVGIG in the germline V gene (reference sequence). The CDR3 length is 17 residues. V lost 3 bases, J lost 2 bases, and 12 bases stayed unmatched. CDR3 bases: TGTGCCTGGAGCGGATCGGGGGGGCGTAAGGCCTACAATGAGCAGTTCTTC. This translates into CAWSGSGGRKAYNEQFF.

The DNA of the CDR3 is TGTGCCAGCAGCCCCGTTTTGGGCGCCGAGCAGTACTTC. This codes for CASSPVLGAEQYF. This chain links TRBV9 with TRBJ2-7; D gene ambiguous. Trimming removed 4 bases at V and 6 bases at J, with 14 bases between. The CDR3 loop spans 13 amino acids. Germline assignment: CDR1 SGDLS and CDR2 YYNGEE.

This sequence joins TRBV6-5 and TRBJ2-7; 7 bases are a match to TRBD2. CDR3 length: 13 residues. V lost 8 bases and J lost 0; bases outside the gene matches: 4. Germline CDR1 and CDR2: MNHEY and SVGAGI. The CDR3 is CASGPGGSYEQYF. The CDR3 coding sequence is TGTGCCAGCGGTCCGGGGGGCTCCTACGAGCAGTACTTC.

This chain uses TRBV3-1 (or the pseudogene TRBV3-2) with TRBJ2-4; D uncertain. Trimming took off 1 base at V and 8 bases at J, with 6 bases between the two ends. Germline CDR1 is LGHDT and CDR2 is YNNKEL (reference sequence). The CDR3 runs to 12 residues. In DNA, the CDR3 is TGTGCCAGCAGCCAAGCACGGGACATTCAGTACTTC. This gives the protein CASSQARDIQYF.

This clone was observed a handful of times. This chain joins TRBV3-1 (or the pseudogene TRBV3-2) and TRBJ2-7; D remains ambiguous. This CDR3 comprises 13 residues. The V end lost 3 bases, the J end lost 2 bases, and 8 bases lay between the germline ends. Per germline, CDR1 LGHDT and CDR2 YNNKEL (reference sequence). The CDR3 DNA sequence: TGTGCCAGCAGCCAGAACACCGCCTACGAGCAGTACTTC. Its protein product is CASSQNTAYEQYF.

V is TRBV29-1 and J is TRBJ1-1, with D possibly matching TRBD1 (5 bases). The CDR3 is 14 residues long. Trimming took 4 bases from V and 0 from J, leaving 12 bases between them. The germline V gene has CDR1 SQVTM and CDR2 ANQGSEA. CDR3 bases: TGCAGCGTTGCGAAGACAGCCATGAACACTGAAGCTTTCTTT. Its protein product is CSVAKTAMNTEAFF.

This rearrangement joins TRBV3-1 (or the pseudogene TRBV3-2) to TRBJ1-2, with D perhaps matching TRBD1 (5 bases). The V end lost 6 bases, the J end lost 3 bases, and 14 bases lay between the germline ends. The CDR3 contains 14 residues. CDR1 and CDR2 (germline): LGHDT, YNNKEL (reference sequence). CDR3 DNA sequence: TGTGCCAGCAGACCTATGACAGATTACTATGGCTACACCTTC. Protein product: CASRPMTDYYGYTF.

The V call is TRBV6-6, the J call TRBJ1-2; D remains ambiguous. Germline V lookup: CDR1 MNHNY, CDR2 SVGAGI (reference sequence). This CDR3 is 11 amino acids long. V lost 5 bases and J lost 8, with 9 bases in between. CDR3 in amino acids: CASSPFVGYTF. The CDR3 bases are TGTGCCAGCAGTCCTTTTGTCGGCTACACCTTC.

This sequence joins TRBV28 and TRBJ1-1; 7 bases are a match to TRBD1. After removal of 2 bases from V and 1 base from J, the junction contained 10 bases not matched to a gene. There are 17 residues in the CDR3. Per the germline V gene, CDR1 is MDHEN and CDR2 is SYDVKM. The CDR3 reads CASSLPTGRVANTEAFF. CDR3 nucleotide sequence: TGTGCCAGCAGTTTACCGACAGGGAGAGTTGCGAACACTGAAGCTTTCTTT.

The genes are TRBV7-8 and TRBJ2-7; 7 nucleotides align to TRBD1. Trimming took 1 base from V and 4 from J; bases not matched to a gene: 19. Germline V lookup: CDR1 SGHVS, CDR2 FQNEAQ. This CDR3 is 19 amino acids long. The CDR3 coding sequence is TGTGCCAGCAGCTTAGTTGGGACAGTAGGAGCTGGTCTCAAGTACGAGCAGTACTTC. It specifies CASSLVGTVGAGLKYEQYF.

The CDR3, as DNA: TGTGCCAGCAGTGAAATGGTGGCAGGGAATGAGCAGTTCTTC. It is translated as CASSEMVAGNEQFF. The J gene is TRBJ2-1, the V gene TRBV6-1, with a tentative D call TRBD1 (5 bases). This CDR3 region has 14 residues. Trimming pared 2 bases from V and 7 bases from J, leaving 12 bases between. Germline CDR1 MNHNS, CDR2 SASEGT.

With regard to this clone: Additional DNA sequences in this sample encode the identical CDR3. The chain uses TRBV4-3 and TRBJ1-2; D may be TRBD1 (5 bases). V dropped 0 bases and J dropped 2 bases, with 10 bases sitting between them. CDR3 length equals 15 residues. In germline, CDR1 is LGHNA, CDR2 YSLEER. In DNA form, the CDR3 reads TGCGCCAGCAGCCAAGACCCTACAGGAAACTATGGCTACACCTTC. Translation gives CASSQDPTGNYGYTF.

This chain uses TRBV29-1 with TRBJ1-1; 9 bases match TRBD1. The CDR3 totals 14 residues. The V gene end was trimmed by 6 bases and the J gene end by 1 base; junction bases not matched to a gene: 6. The V gene's germline CDR1 is SQVTM and CDR2 ANQGSEA. The CDR3 loop is CSVGTGWANTEAFF. As DNA, the CDR3 is TGCAGCGTCGGGACAGGGTGGGCGAACACTGAAGCTTTCTTT. Using reference TRBV29-1 and TRBJ1-1 for the parts outside the CDR3, the full variable domain is SAVISQKPSRDICQRGTSLTIQCQVDSQVTMMFWYRQQPGQSLTLIATANQGSEATYESGFVIDKFPISRPNLTFSTLTVSNMSPEDSSIYLCSVGTGWANTEAFFGQGTRLTVV.